The 32 T cell receptor beta chains listed next were all sequenced from one sample in a study of control samples from healthy donors and cancer patients. Here immunoSEQ multiplex PCR was the method, and the copy in TCRdb shows in-frame clones only, minus some. The table shows around 170,000 clones, with roughly nine tenths occurring only once. Material: blood. The receptors stem from a man aged 25-40 years in good health.

The chain uses TRBV19 and TRBJ2-1; D may match TRBD1 or TRBD2 (5 bases each). The CDR3 sequence is 13 residues long. Per the germline V gene, CDR1 is LNHDA and CDR2 is SQIVND (reference sequence). Trimming cost V 7 bases and J 3 bases, with 10 bases left between them. CDR3 in DNA: TGTGCCAGTACCGGGACGGTCTACAATGAGCAGTTCTTC. Protein sequence: CASTGTVYNEQFF.

This clone was counted once. The V and J genes are TRBV5-1 and TRBJ2-1; 13 nucleotides match TRBD2. J gave up 8 bases and V 5 bases, and 7 bases lay outside the gene matches. The CDR3 extends over 15 amino acids. Per germline, CDR1 SGHRS and CDR2 YFSETQ. CDR3 in DNA: TGCGCCAGCAGGATACTAGCGGGAGGGCCTTATGAGCAGTTCTTC. This encodes CASRILAGGPYEQFF.

The J gene is TRBJ2-1, the V gene TRBV19; possible D gene TRBD2, 6 bases. Germline assignment: CDR1 LNHDA and CDR2 SQIVND (reference sequence). The CDR3 is made up of 13 amino acids. V shed 10 bases and J shed 6 bases, with 16 bases lying between them. The CDR3: CAIRDSWANEQFF. CDR3 bases: TGTGCCATTCGGGACTCTTGGGCCAATGAGCAGTTCTTC.

The chain joins TRBV19 to TRBJ2-2; no clear D. The CDR3 spans 15 residues. The germline V and J ends were trimmed by 1 base and 0 bases, with 6 bases remaining between them. The germline V gene has CDR1 LNHDA and CDR2 SQIVND (reference sequence). The CDR3 nucleotides are TGTGCCAGTAGTATAGGCGGTACGAACACCGGGGAGCTGTTTTTT. Translated, it gives CASSIGGTNTGELFF.

The V call is TRBV24-1, the J call TRBJ2-1; D call uncertain. The germline gives CDR1 KGHDR, CDR2 SFDVKD. V shed 5 bases and J shed 10 bases, with 11 bases lying between them. The CDR3 consists of 12 residues. The CDR3 DNA follows: TGTGCCACCAGTGTTCGATTGGAGGAGCAGTTCTTC. It is translated as CATSVRLEEQFF.

The chain carries TRBV5-4 and TRBJ1-5; 9 positions match TRBD1. The germline gives CDR1 SGHNT, CDR2 YYREEE (reference sequence). V gave up 0 bases and J gave up 5 bases; unmatched junction bases: 3. The CDR3 totals 15 residues. CDR3 amino acids: CASSLDRGPHQPQHF. The CDR3 coding sequence is TGTGCCAGCAGCTTGGACAGGGGGCCGCATCAGCCCCAGCATTTT.

This chain joins TRBV6-5 and TRBJ1-1; D is perhaps TRBD1 (5 bases). From germline, CDR1 is MNHEY and CDR2 SVGAGI. V was pared by 5 bases and J by 8 bases, with 12 bases between. The CDR3 consists of 12 residues. The CDR3 spells CASSRGDGEAFF. In DNA, the CDR3 is TGTGCCAGCAGTCGGGGCGACGGGGAAGCTTTCTTT.

The rearrangement uses TRBV28 and TRBJ2-1; 11 nucleotides align to TRBD2. CDR1 is MDHEN, CDR2 SYDVKM, per germline. The CDR3 is 14 amino acids. Germline trimming cut 6 bases from V and 5 bases from J; bases unmatched to any gene: 3. The DNA of the CDR3 is TGTGCCAGCAGCGGGACTAGCGGCCACAATGAGCAGTTCTTC. Its protein is CASSGTSGHNEQFF. The full variable domain, rest sourced from reference TRBV28 and TRBJ2-1, is DVKVTQSSRYLVKRTGEKVFLECVQDMDHENMFWYRQDPGLGLRLIYFSYDVKMKEKGDIPEGYSVSREKKERFSLILESASTNQTSMYLCASSGTSGHNEQFFGPGTRLTVL.

The chain employs TRBV14 and TRBJ2-1, with TRBD2 matching over 10 bases. CDR1 SGHDN and CDR2 FVKESK come from the germline V gene. Germline trimming cut 0 bases from V and 4 bases from J; bases unmatched to any gene: 15. This CDR3 contains 20 residues. CDR3 bases: TGTGCCAGCAGCCAAGACTCGCTAGCGGGAGTTCAGGGGAGGTACAATGAGCAGTTCTTC. This sequence encodes CASSQDSLAGVQGRYNEQFF.

The rearrangement joins TRBV28 to TRBJ1-4; D might be TRBD1 (6 bases). The CDR3 extends over 16 amino acids. Germline V lookup: CDR1 MDHEN, CDR2 SYDVKM. The V end lost 6 bases, the J end lost 5 bases, and 19 bases lay between the germline ends. DNA for the CDR3: TGTGCCAGCAGCGCCCCACGAGGGGGGCGAAATGAAAAACTGTTTTTT. Translation gives CASSAPRGGRNEKLFF. Based on the CDR3 plus reference TRBV28 and TRBJ1-4, the full variable domain is DVKVTQSSRYLVKRTGEKVFLECVQDMDHENMFWYRQDPGLGLRLIYFSYDVKMKEKGDIPEGYSVSREKKERFSLILESASTNQTSMYLCASSAPRGGRNEKLFFGSGTQLSVL.

The chain has TRBV12-5 and TRBJ1-6; TRBD1 is a possible D gene (5 bases). Trimming took 7 bases from V and 7 from J, leaving 14 bases between them. Germline CDR1 LGHNT, CDR2 FRNRAP. This CDR3 comprises 14 residues. CDR3 coding DNA: TGTGCTAGTGCTGGGCAGGGTTCCAATTCACCCCTCCACTTT. It specifies CASAGQGSNSPLHF.

Notes on this clone: The same CDR3 arises from other DNA sequences in this sample as well. The rearrangement links TRBV11-2 to TRBJ1-1; 8 positions agree with TRBD1. CDR1 SGHAT and CDR2 FQNNGV come from the germline V gene. This CDR3 spans 15 amino acids. Trimming took 1 base from V and 2 from J; bases not matched to a gene: 3. The CDR3 nucleotides are TGTGCCAGCAGCTTAGTAGGGACAGGCAACACTGAAGCTTTCTTT. Translating it yields CASSLVGTGNTEAFF. Variable domain in full (rest from reference TRBV11-2 and TRBJ1-1): EAGVAQSPRYKIIEKRQSVAFWCNPISGHATLYWYQQILGQGPKLLIQFQNNGVVDDSQLPKDRFSAERLKGVDSTLKIQPAKLEDSAVYLCASSLVGTGNTEAFFGQGTRLTVV.

J is TRBJ1-1 and V is TRBV7-9, with D uncertain. This CDR3 contains 18 residues. Germline-derived CDR1 and CDR2 are SEHNR and FQNEAQ (reference sequence). V was clipped by 5 bases and J by 0 bases, with 22 bases between them. CDR3 sequence reads: CASSPTVLRRAMNTEAFF. In DNA form, the CDR3 reads TGTGCCAGCAGCCCTACTGTGTTACGACGGGCCATGAACACTGAAGCTTTCTTT.

The chain joins TRBV2 to TRBJ2-5, with TRBD1 matching 12 bases. After removal of 5 bases from V and 5 bases from J, the junction contained 9 bases not matched to a gene. The CDR3 is made up of 16 amino acids. Germline values: CDR1 SNHLY, CDR2 FYNNEI. Here the CDR3 DNA reads TGTGCCAGCAGTAGAGGGGGACAGGGGGCGGCGGAGACCCAGTACTTC. Translation gives CASSRGGQGAAETQYF.

As regards this clone: At the DNA level, this CDR3 is encoded by other sequences in the same sample as well. The chain combines TRBV12-3 or TRBV12-4 with TRBJ1-1; possibly TRBD1 for D (5 bases). The CDR3 has 11 residues. Trimming pared 3 bases from V and 8 bases from J, leaving 7 bases between. The CDR3 nucleotides read TGTGCCAGCAGTTTGGGACCCGAAGCTTTCTTT. Translation: CASSLGPEAFF.

The chain couples TRBV10-3 to TRBJ2-1, with TRBD2 matching 16 bases. The CDR3 has 18 residues. Germline V gives CDR1 ENHRY, CDR2 SYGVKD. Unmatched junction bases numbered 15, after V lost 5 bases and J lost 11 bases. The CDR3 loop is CAISYGTSGGARWNKQFF. CDR3 bases: TGTGCCATCAGTTACGGGACTAGCGGGGGGGCTAGGTGGAATAAGCAGTTCTTC.

Comments on this clone: At the DNA level, this CDR3 is encoded by other sequences in the same sample as well. The V gene is TRBV4-3, the J gene TRBJ1-1, with D uncertain. V lost 0 bases and J lost 3, with 5 bases in between. The CDR3 has 13 amino acids. The germline V gene encodes CDR1 LGHNA and CDR2 YSLEER. Here the CDR3 DNA reads TGCGCCAGCAGCCAAGATAGGGACACTGAAGCTTTCTTT. It yields the protein CASSQDRDTEAFF.

The V call is TRBV5-1, the J call TRBJ1-5; possibly TRBD1 for D (5 bases). Germline V gene lookup returns CDR1 SGHRS and CDR2 YFSETQ. Trimming pared 0 bases from V and 9 bases from J, leaving 10 bases between. The CDR3 has 13 residues. The DNA for the CDR3 is TGCGCCAGCAGCTTGGGGGGACCAGGGCCCCAGCATTTT. This codes for CASSLGGPGPQHF.

This clone has only one observation. The chain is built from TRBV11-2 and TRBJ1-3; D uncertain. Germline assignment: CDR1 SGHAT and CDR2 FQNNGV. The CDR3 runs 15 residues. V lost 5 bases and J lost 2, with 13 bases in between. CDR3 coding DNA: TGTGCCAGCAGCCGATTGAGTGGCGCTGGAAACACCATATATTTT. Translation gives CASSRLSGAGNTIYF.

The CDR3: CAWSPSRFGLAAYEQYF. The CDR3 DNA follows: TGTGCCTGGAGTCCAAGCAGGTTTGGACTAGCGGCCTACGAGCAGTACTTC. The V and J genes are TRBV30 and TRBJ2-7; 10 bases agree with TRBD2. CDR1 is GTSNPN and CDR2 is SVGIG in the germline V gene (reference sequence). CDR3 size: 17 residues. V gave up 2 bases and J gave up 2 bases; unmatched junction bases: 12.

The rearrangement uses TRBV10-3 and TRBJ1-2; TRBD1 matches at 7 bases. Trimming removed 0 bases from V and 3 bases from J; junction bases left unmatched: 4. Germline V gives CDR1 ENHRY, CDR2 SYGVKD. CDR3 length: 15 residues. CDR3: CAISESKGADYGYTF. The CDR3 DNA is TGTGCCATCAGTGAGTCGAAGGGGGCGGACTATGGCTACACCTTC.

The chain uses TRBV24-1 and TRBJ2-2, with D possibly TRBD2 on 6 matching bases. The V gene's germline CDR1 is KGHDR and CDR2 SFDVKD. The CDR3 consists of 16 residues. V lost 4 bases and J 3 bases, leaving 14 bases between the germline ends. CDR3 DNA sequence: TGTGCCACCAGTGACCCAGGTAGCGGCGACACCGGGGAGCTGTTTTTT. Translated: CATSDPGSGDTGELFF.

This clone was observed once. The chain links TRBV19 to TRBJ1-5, with D unresolved. Trimming shortened V by 3 bases and J by 7 bases, and 7 bases separated the two germline ends. This CDR3 has 12 residues. Germline V gene data show CDR1 as LNHDA and CDR2 as SQIVND (reference sequence). The CDR3 protein is CASSMGMQPQHF. CDR3 DNA: TGTGCCAGTAGTATGGGGATGCAGCCCCAGCATTTT.

The J gene is TRBJ2-7, the V gene TRBV15, with 8 bases identical to TRBD2. Per the germline V gene, CDR1 is LNHNV and CDR2 is YYDKDF (reference sequence). The CDR3 is 16 amino acids. Losses at the gene ends were 0 bases for V and 3 bases for J; bases not matched to a gene: 7. The CDR3 nucleotides are TGTGCCACCAGCAGAGACACCCAGCGGGAGCTCTACGAGCAGTACTTC. This translates into CATSRDTQRELYEQYF.

This chain joins TRBV4-1 and TRBJ2-3, with 13 bases lining up with TRBD2. The CDR3 is 13 residues long. The V and J ends lost 10 bases and 4 bases, in that order; junction bases with no gene match: 2. Germline assignment: CDR1 MGHRA and CDR2 YSYEKL. CDR3 sequence (DNA): TGCGCCACCGGACTAGCGGGAGCAGATACGCAGTATTTT. Its translation is CATGLAGADTQYF.

The chain links TRBV27 to TRBJ1-2; 7 bases are a match to TRBD1. The germline V gene has CDR1 MNHEY and CDR2 SMNVEV (reference sequence). J gave up 5 bases and V 6 bases, and 3 bases lay outside the gene matches. There are 12 residues in the CDR3. The CDR3 nucleotides are TGTGCCAGCAGGCTACAGGGGTATGGCTACACCTTC. Protein sequence: CASRLQGYGYTF.

This chain connects TRBV2 to TRBJ1-6, with 8 bases fitting TRBD1. The CDR3 spans 16 residues. Unmatched junction bases numbered 16, after V lost 9 bases and J lost 9 bases. The germline V gene encodes CDR1 SNHLY and CDR2 FYNNEI. Here the CDR3 reads CARNELQGALGSPLHF. For the CDR3, the DNA is TGTGCCAGGAACGAGCTTCAGGGGGCCCTAGGTTCACCCCTCCACTTT.

The rearrangement links TRBV30 to TRBJ1-6; perhaps TRBD1 as D (5 bases). CDR1 is GTSNPN and CDR2 is SVGIG in the germline V gene (reference sequence). This CDR3 spans 15 amino acids. The V end was cut by 3 bases, the J end by 4 bases, with 13 bases between. CDR3 residues: CAWSRDRLYNSPLHF. The CDR3 DNA reads TGTGCCTGGAGCCGAGACAGACTGTATAATTCACCCCTCCACTTT.

The chain uses TRBV7-3 and TRBJ2-1, with 9 bases aligning to TRBD2. The CDR3 is 14 amino acids. Germline CDR1 is SGHTA and CDR2 is FQGTGA. With V trimmed by 5 bases and J by 8 bases, 7 bases remained unmatched. The CDR3 loop is CASSQGLAQDEQFF. CDR3 coding DNA: TGTGCCAGCAGCCAGGGACTAGCCCAGGATGAGCAGTTCTTC.

The chain combines TRBV4-1 with TRBJ1-2, with D perhaps matching TRBD1 (6 bases). Germline V CDR1 and CDR2: MGHRA, YSYEKL. V lost 1 base, J lost 0 bases, and 12 bases lay in between. The CDR3 spans 16 residues. The CDR3 nucleotides are TGCGCCAGCAGCCAAGGGGGGGCAGGAGCTAACTATGGCTACACCTTC. The encoded protein is CASSQGGAGANYGYTF.

The chain recombines TRBV15 with TRBJ2-1, with D possibly being TRBD1 or TRBD2 (5 bases each). The CDR3 sequence is 14 residues long. Trimming removed 6 bases from V and 5 bases from J, with 14 bases in between. Germline lookup yields CDR1 LNHNV and CDR2 YYDKDF (reference sequence). The CDR3 region has the DNA TGTGCCACCAGAGCCGGGACGGTAGACAATGAGCAGTTCTTC. It is translated as CATRAGTVDNEQFF.

V usage is TRBV15 and J usage is TRBJ1-2; a weak D match, TRBD1 (6 bases). Germline V lookup: CDR1 LNHNV, CDR2 YYDKDF (reference sequence). V was clipped by 3 bases and J by 2 bases, with 19 bases between them. The CDR3 runs to 17 residues. The DNA for the CDR3 is TGTGCCACCAGCAGGAGGGCAGGGGCTGGGCAAAACTATGGCTACACCTTC. This sequence encodes CATSRRAGAGQNYGYTF. Full variable domain (rest looked up from reference TRBV15 and TRBJ1-2): DAMVIQNPRYQVTQFGKPVTLSCSQTLNHNVMYWYQQKSSQAPKLLFHYYDKDFNNEADTPDNFQSRRPNTSFCFLDIRSPGLGDTAMYLCATSRRAGAGQNYGYTFGSGTRLTVV.